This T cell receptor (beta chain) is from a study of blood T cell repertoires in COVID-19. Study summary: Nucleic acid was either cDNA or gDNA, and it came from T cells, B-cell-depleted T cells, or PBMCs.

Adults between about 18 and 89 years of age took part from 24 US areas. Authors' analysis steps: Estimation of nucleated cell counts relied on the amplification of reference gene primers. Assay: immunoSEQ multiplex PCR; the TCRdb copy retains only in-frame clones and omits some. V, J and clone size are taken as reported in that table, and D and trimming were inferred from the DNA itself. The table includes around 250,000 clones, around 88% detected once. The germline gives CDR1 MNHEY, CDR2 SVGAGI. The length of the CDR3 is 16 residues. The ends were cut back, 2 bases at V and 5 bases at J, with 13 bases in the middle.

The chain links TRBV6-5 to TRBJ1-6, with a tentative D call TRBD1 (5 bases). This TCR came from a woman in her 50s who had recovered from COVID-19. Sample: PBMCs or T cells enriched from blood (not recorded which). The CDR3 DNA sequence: TGTGCCAGCAGTTACGGCCGGGGGACCGATAATTCACCCCTCCACTTT. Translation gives CASSYGRGTDNSPLHF.